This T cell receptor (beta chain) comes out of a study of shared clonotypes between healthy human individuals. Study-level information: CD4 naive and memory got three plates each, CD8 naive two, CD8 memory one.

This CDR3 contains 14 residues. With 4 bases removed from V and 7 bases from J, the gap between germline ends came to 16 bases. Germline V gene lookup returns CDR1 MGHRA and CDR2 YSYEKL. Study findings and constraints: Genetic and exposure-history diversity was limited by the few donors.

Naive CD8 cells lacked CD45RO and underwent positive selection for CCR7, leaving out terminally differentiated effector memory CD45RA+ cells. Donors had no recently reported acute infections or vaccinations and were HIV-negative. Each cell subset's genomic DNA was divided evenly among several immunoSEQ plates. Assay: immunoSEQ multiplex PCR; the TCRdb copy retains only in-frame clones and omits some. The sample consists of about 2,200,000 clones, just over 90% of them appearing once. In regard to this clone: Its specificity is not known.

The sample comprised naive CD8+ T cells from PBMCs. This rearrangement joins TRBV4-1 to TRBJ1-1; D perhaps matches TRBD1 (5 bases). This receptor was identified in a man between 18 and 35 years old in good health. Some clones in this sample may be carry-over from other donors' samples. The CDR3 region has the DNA TGCGCCAGCAGCCTCTGGGGCAGCAATATTGAAGCTTTCTTT. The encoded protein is CASSLWGSNIEAFF.